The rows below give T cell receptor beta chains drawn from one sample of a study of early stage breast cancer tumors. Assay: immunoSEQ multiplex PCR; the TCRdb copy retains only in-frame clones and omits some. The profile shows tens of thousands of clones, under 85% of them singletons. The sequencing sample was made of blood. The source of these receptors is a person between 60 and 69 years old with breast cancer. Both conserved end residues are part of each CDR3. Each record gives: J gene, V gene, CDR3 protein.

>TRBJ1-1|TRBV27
CASSLSNKGKAFF
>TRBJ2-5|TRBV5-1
CASSLGTGKETQYF
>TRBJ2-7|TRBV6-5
CASSALNEQYF
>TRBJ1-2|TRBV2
CASSEGGYYGYTF
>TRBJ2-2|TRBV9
CASSRTGELFF
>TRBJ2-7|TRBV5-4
CASSLGAGGPYEQYF
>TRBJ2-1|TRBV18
CATRGTGGRGLYSEQFF
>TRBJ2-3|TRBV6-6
CASRDRGLGGTQYF
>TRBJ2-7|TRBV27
CASSLDSSYEQYF
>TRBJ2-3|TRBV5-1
CASSRTGNTDTQYF
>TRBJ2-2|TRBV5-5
CASSRGQGATWELFF
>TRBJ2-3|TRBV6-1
CASSDPPGTDTQYF
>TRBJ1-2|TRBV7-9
CASSSWTGGANYGYTF
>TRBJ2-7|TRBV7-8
CASSFGTAAYEQYF
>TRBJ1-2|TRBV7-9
CASLETGVDYGYTF
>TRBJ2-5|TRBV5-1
CASSFNAGAQETQYF
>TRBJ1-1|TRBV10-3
CAISGGGGTEAFF
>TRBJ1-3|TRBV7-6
CASSPRPGAGNTIYF
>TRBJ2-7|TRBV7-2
CASSWGLAGVGQYF
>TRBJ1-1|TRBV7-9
CASSLNRDTEAFF
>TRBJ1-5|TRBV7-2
CASTSPGNQPQHF
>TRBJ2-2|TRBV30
CALTSGRALHTGELFF
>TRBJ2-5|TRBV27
CASSLGQGPGETQYF
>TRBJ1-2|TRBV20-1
CSANRDHGYTF
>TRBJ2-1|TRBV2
CASGTSYNEQFF
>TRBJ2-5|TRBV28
CASMRGGPETQYF
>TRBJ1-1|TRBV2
CASSPDGHTEAFF
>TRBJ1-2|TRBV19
CASMDNTWGQYGYTF
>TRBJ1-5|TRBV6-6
CASSLRQGINQPQHF
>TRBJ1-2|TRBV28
CASSRGEASGYTF
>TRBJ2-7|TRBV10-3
CAIKGGLNYEQYF
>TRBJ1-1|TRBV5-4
CASSYRETEAFF
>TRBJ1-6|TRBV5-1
CASSGGDTDSPLHF
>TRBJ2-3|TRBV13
CASREAGGGTDTQYF
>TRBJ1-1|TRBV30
CASWRAEDRVIAFF
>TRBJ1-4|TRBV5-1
CASSFGTGSEKLFF
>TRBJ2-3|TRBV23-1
CASSQGAGGRTDTQYF
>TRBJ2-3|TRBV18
CASSPRQGATDTQYF
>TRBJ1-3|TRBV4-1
CASSQSWAGPSGNTIYF